These 16 T cell receptor beta chains originate from one sample sequenced in a study of T cell responses to AZD1222 COVID-19 vaccine. TCRdb's copy holds only in-frame clones and misses some; the assay was immunoSEQ multiplex PCR. The table lists about 180,000 clones, just over 85% of them singletons. Material: peripheral blood, obtained on day 0 of AZD1222 vaccination. Receptor source: an adult in good health.

The chain uses TRBV28 and TRBJ1-6, with a possible D match to TRBD1 (5 bases). The CDR3 extends over 16 amino acids. The V and J ends lost 6 bases and 7 bases respectively, with 19 bases between them. The germline gives CDR1 MDHEN, CDR2 SYDVKM. Written as DNA, the CDR3 is TGTGCCAGCAGCCCCAATCTTGCCGGGGGGAATTCACCCCTCCACTTT. Its translation is CASSPNLAGGNSPLHF.

The chain combines TRBV6-5 with TRBJ1-2; the D is unclear. The ends were cut back, 2 bases at V and 8 bases at J, with 12 bases in the middle. Per the germline V gene, CDR1 is MNHEY and CDR2 is SVGAGI. The CDR3 totals 13 residues. This chain's CDR3 is CASSYGIAGGYTF. Written as DNA, the CDR3 is TGTGCCAGCAGTTACGGTATCGCGGGGGGCTACACCTTC.

The chain uses TRBV18 and TRBJ1-1, with D unclear. This CDR3 spans 15 amino acids. CDR1 is KGHSH and CDR2 is LQKENI in the germline V gene. Trimming removed 2 bases at V and 1 base at J, with 11 bases between. CDR3 in amino acids: CASSPGGRQNTEAFF. Written as DNA, the CDR3 is TGTGCCAGCTCACCAGGAGGCAGACAGAACACTGAAGCTTTCTTT.

This chain joins TRBV5-4 and TRBJ1-1; D remains unclear. The CDR3 covers 13 residues. Germline V gene sequence: CDR1 SGHNT, CDR2 YYREEE (reference sequence). V lost 0 bases and J 10 bases, leaving 13 bases between the germline ends. CDR3 residues: CASSLAGEGSAFF. The DNA for the CDR3 is TGTGCCAGCAGCTTGGCCGGGGAGGGCTCAGCTTTCTTT.

This chain links TRBV3-1 (or the pseudogene TRBV3-2) with TRBJ1-1; the D is unclear. V was shortened by 3 bases and J by 10 bases, with 12 bases between the two germline ends. Germline values: CDR1 LGHDT, CDR2 YNNKEL (reference sequence). The CDR3 consists of 12 residues. CDR3 DNA sequence: TGTGCCAGCAGCCATGGCTTACTTTCAGCTTTCTTT. Protein sequence: CASSHGLLSAFF.

Note on this clone: One end of the junction does not line up with germline, which may come from a read error. The gene calls are TRBV6-5 and TRBJ1-2; D is uncertain. Germline assignment: CDR1 MNHEY and CDR2 SVGAGI. There are 11 residues in the CDR3. The CDR3 sequence is CATPDNHGYTF. In nucleotides, the CDR3 is TGTGCCACTCCCGATAACCATGGCTACACCTTC.

This clone turned up a few times. This chain connects TRBV6-6 to TRBJ1-5; no firm D call. CDR3 length equals 13 residues. Germline V gene data show CDR1 as MNHNY and CDR2 as SVGAGI (reference sequence). Trimming cost V 7 bases and J 0 bases, with 7 bases left between them. The CDR3 DNA is TGTGCCAGCAAGGACCTTAGCAATCAGCCCCAGCATTTT. It specifies CASKDLSNQPQHF.

This clone was recorded only once. The chain uses TRBV27 and TRBJ2-5, with D possibly being TRBD1 (5 bases). The CDR3 is 14 residues long. The germline V gene encodes CDR1 MNHEY and CDR2 SMNVEV (reference sequence). The V end was cut by 3 bases, the J end by 1 base, with 9 bases between. The CDR3 spells CASSFVGLQETQYF. As DNA, the CDR3 is TGTGCCAGCAGTTTTGTGGGGCTCCAAGAGACCCAGTACTTC.

There are a few counts of this clone. The rearrangement joins TRBV11-3 to TRBJ2-7; D is uncertain. Per germline, CDR1 SGHNT and CDR2 YENEEA. CDR3 length: 12 residues. V shed 2 bases and J shed 0 bases, with 2 bases lying between them. The chain's CDR3 is CASSLSSYEQYF. The CDR3 nucleotides are TGTGCCAGCAGCTTATCCTCCTACGAGCAGTACTTC.

The V gene is TRBV12-5, the J gene TRBJ1-1; D unclear. CDR1 LGHNT and CDR2 FRNRAP come from the germline V gene. V was cut by 6 bases and J by 4 bases, with 9 bases left in between. The CDR3 has 12 residues. The CDR3 DNA follows: TGTGCTAGTGGAGGGCGGCGCACTGAAGCTTTCTTT. This translates into CASGGRRTEAFF.

The chain employs TRBV7-9 and TRBJ1-3; no clear D. Per the germline V gene, CDR1 is SEHNR and CDR2 is FQNEAQ (reference sequence). With 3 bases removed from V and 2 bases from J, the gap between germline ends came to 11 bases. The CDR3 contains 15 residues. The CDR3: CASSFPSLAGNTIYF. Here the CDR3 DNA reads TGTGCCAGCAGCTTTCCCTCTCTGGCTGGAAACACCATATATTTT.

Remarks on this clone: Other DNA sequences in this specimen translate into the identical CDR3. The chain uses TRBV5-1 and TRBJ2-1; 7 bases are shared with TRBD2. After removal of 0 bases from V and 0 bases from J, the junction contained 0 bases not matched to a gene. The V gene's germline CDR1 is SGHRS and CDR2 YFSETQ. The CDR3 runs 15 residues. The DNA for the CDR3 is TGCGCCAGCAGCTTGGCTAGCGGCTCCTACAATGAGCAGTTCTTC. Encoded protein: CASSLASGSYNEQFF.

This rearrangement joins TRBV7-9 to TRBJ2-2; possibly TRBD2 for D (6 bases). The CDR3 loop spans 16 amino acids. The germline CDR1 and CDR2 sequences are SEHNR and FQNEAQ (reference sequence). Trimming left V 4 bases short and J 1 base short, with 13 bases between. CDR3 DNA sequence: TGTGCCAGCAGCTCTCTCCAGGGACTGAACACCGGGGAGCTGTTTTTT. The encoded protein is CASSSLQGLNTGELFF.

This chain links TRBV2 with TRBJ2-7, with D perhaps being TRBD1 or TRBD2 (5 bases each). CDR3 length: 13 residues. V was shortened by 6 bases and J by 4 bases, with 13 bases between the two germline ends. Per germline, CDR1 SNHLY and CDR2 FYNNEI. The CDR3 protein is CASRRSEGYEQYF. CDR3 bases: TGTGCCAGCAGGCGGTCAGAGGGGTACGAGCAGTACTTC.

The chain uses TRBV30 and TRBJ1-1; D might be TRBD1 (5 bases). The germline CDR1 and CDR2 sequences are GTSNPN and SVGIG (reference sequence). The V end was cut by 4 bases, the J end by 1 base, with 16 bases between. The CDR3 sequence is 15 residues long. This CDR3 is CAWTVKGRKNTEAFF. In DNA form, the CDR3 reads TGTGCCTGGACTGTAAAGGGACGAAAGAACACTGAAGCTTTCTTT.

The rearrangement links TRBV6-6 to TRBJ1-5; D may be TRBD1 (6 bases). Germline V gene lookup returns CDR1 MNHNY and CDR2 SVGAGI (reference sequence). The CDR3 is 16 residues long. V shed 6 bases and J shed 3 bases, with 18 bases lying between them. The CDR3 coding sequence is TGTGCCAGCAGCCCCGGAGGGGGTCGGCTCAATCAGCCCCAGCATTTT. This codes for CASSPGGGRLNQPQHF.